Following are 23 T cell receptor beta chains from one sample sequenced in a study of blood T cells in healthy people across ages (dated by TCRdb to 2015 to 2017). The library came from 5' RACE. Sequenced on an Illumina HiSeq 2500. The second PCR ran for roughly 7 to 12 cycles and used a J-beta primer mix along with a sample-barcoded 5' primer. TCRdb handled the public reads itself, with Q25 trimming in fastp and clone calling in MiXCR, and kept productive beta chains. Entries that share a CDR3 protein sequence are merged under the most common genes and DNA. For this sample the table gives 700,000 or so distinct CDR3 sequences, of which 22% were detected only once. Around a fifth of the sample is held by the ten biggest clonotypes. Sequencing was carried out using blood. Receptor source: a man in his 70s in good health.

This clonotype was found many times. The J gene is TRBJ1-4, the V gene TRBV29-1; TRBD1 agrees at 9 bases. CDR3 length: 13 residues. Germline V gene sequence: CDR1 SQVTM, CDR2 ANQGSEA. The V gene end was trimmed by 6 bases and the J gene end by 4 bases; junction bases not matched to a gene: 3. The CDR3 DNA reads as TGCAGCGTCTCGGGACAGGGTAATGAAAAACTGTTTTTT. Translated, it gives CSVSGQGNEKLFF.

This clonotype was recorded a few times. This chain connects TRBV20-1 to TRBJ2-7; the D is unclear. In germline, CDR1 is DFQATT, CDR2 SNEGSKA (reference sequence). This CDR3 is built from 12 residues. V was pared by 2 bases and J by 3 bases, with 8 bases between. The CDR3 loop is CSARLGIYEQYF. Here the CDR3 DNA reads TGCAGTGCTAGACTGGGAATCTACGAGCAGTACTTC.

In its sample, this clonotype was seen a few times. The V and J genes are TRBV10-3 and TRBJ1-4; D is unclear. The germline gives CDR1 ENHRY, CDR2 SYGVKD. This CDR3 is built from 12 residues. V was cut by 3 bases and J by 6 bases, with 5 bases left in between. The chain's CDR3 is CAISEWDEKLFF. The CDR3 bases are TGTGCCATCAGTGAATGGGATGAAAAACTGTTTTTT.

This clonotype came up a few times. The chain has TRBV5-1 and TRBJ2-1, with 8 bases lining up with TRBD1. The germline CDR1 and CDR2 sequences are SGHRS and YFSETQ. J lost 7 bases, V lost 4 bases, and 7 bases had no gene match. The CDR3 has 14 amino acids. The CDR3 DNA reads TGCGCCAGCAGCCCAACGACAGGGGTGAATGAGCAGTTCTTC. Amino acids: CASSPTTGVNEQFF.

In this sample, this clonotype turned up many times. The chain has TRBV3-1 and TRBJ2-2; D gene ambiguous. This CDR3 contains 14 residues. V dropped 1 base and J dropped 4 bases, with 7 bases sitting between them. Germline V gene lookup returns CDR1 LGHDT and CDR2 YNNKEL (reference sequence). The CDR3 loop reads CASSQVQSTGELFF. The CDR3 DNA follows: TGTGCCAGCAGCCAAGTTCAGAGCACCGGGGAGCTGTTTTTT.

The chain carries TRBV12-3 or TRBV12-4 and TRBJ1-1; D ambiguous. The CDR3 sequence is 10 residues long. V lost 8 bases and J 3 bases, leaving 4 bases between the germline ends. The CDR3 here is CASGHTEAFF. CDR3 nucleotides: TGTGCCAGCGGACACACTGAAGCTTTCTTT.

This clonotype has a handful of counts. The chain carries TRBV29-1 and TRBJ2-5; no clear D. Trimming took off 3 bases at V and 4 bases at J, with 9 bases between the two ends. CDR1 SQVTM and CDR2 ANQGSEA come from the germline V gene. The length of the CDR3 is 12 residues. CDR3 DNA: TGCAGCGTTGATTCCAGTGCAGAGACCCAGTACTTC. This translates into CSVDSSAETQYF.

In this sample, this clonotype turned up a few times. This rearrangement joins TRBV27 to TRBJ2-5; tentatively, D is TRBD2 (6 bases). CDR1 and CDR2 from the germline V gene are MNHEY and SMNVEV (reference sequence). The CDR3 totals 14 residues. V was pared by 5 bases and J by 5 bases, with 15 bases between. CDR3 in amino acids: CASSPGWGVETQYF. CDR3 in DNA: TGTGCCAGCAGTCCAGGTTGGGGGGTTGAGACCCAGTACTTC.

This clonotype was counted a few times. The chain employs TRBV12-3 or TRBV12-4 and TRBJ1-1, with D uncertain. This CDR3 contains 15 residues. Trimming stripped 3 bases from V and 1 base from J, with 12 bases between. The CDR3 is CASSFAPRRNTEAFF. CDR3 coding DNA: TGTGCCAGCAGTTTCGCACCGAGGAGGAACACTGAAGCTTTCTTT.

Turning to this clonotype: At one end, the junction sequence differs from germline, possibly due to a read error. The rearrangement links TRBV5-6 to TRBJ1-2, with D perhaps TRBD1 (6 bases). The CDR3 has 13 residues. Germline CDR1 reads SGHDT; CDR2 reads YYEEEE. This CDR3 is CAGSPTDSYGYTF. CDR3 nucleotides: TGTGCCGGCAGCCCCACGGACAGCTATGGCTACACCTTC.

This clonotype was observed a handful of times. The chain recombines TRBV5-5 with TRBJ2-5, with 7 bases fitting TRBD2. The last part of the DNA fits TRBJ2-7 better; the J call may be wrong. In germline, CDR1 is SGHKS, CDR2 YYEKEE (reference sequence). CDR3 length: 15 residues. In DNA, the CDR3 is TGTGCCAGCAGCTCTGGACTAGTTCAGTCGGGCGAGCAGTACTTC. It specifies CASSSGLVQSGEQYF.

The chain recombines TRBV4-1 with TRBJ2-3; perhaps TRBD2 as D (6 bases). Per the germline V gene, CDR1 is MGHRA and CDR2 is YSYEKL. V was shortened by 2 bases and J by 4 bases, with 13 bases between the two germline ends. The CDR3 extends over 15 amino acids. In nucleotides, the CDR3 is TGCGCCAGCAGCCAAACGGGAGCCCGGCCAGATACGCAGTATTTT. It is translated as CASSQTGARPDTQYF.

CDR3 sequence: CSARRTTPTDTQYF. The DNA for the CDR3 is TGCAGTGCTAGAAGGACGACTCCCACAGATACGCAGTATTTT. The chain combines TRBV20-1 with TRBJ2-3; unclear D gene. The CDR3 contains 14 residues. In germline, CDR1 is DFQATT, CDR2 SNEGSKA (reference sequence). Trimming shortened V by 2 bases and J by 2 bases, and 11 bases separated the two germline ends.

This clonotype has only a few counts. V usage is TRBV5-1 and J usage is TRBJ1-4; D may be TRBD1 (5 bases). Per the germline V gene, CDR1 is SGHRS and CDR2 is YFSETQ. Trimming removed 1 base at V and 2 bases at J, with 15 bases between. The CDR3 covers 17 residues. The CDR3 coding sequence is TGCGCCAGCAGCTTGCTTTCGGTCGGGGCCACTAATGAAAAACTGTTTTTT. Translating gives CASSLLSVGATNEKLFF.

The chain is built from TRBV19 and TRBJ1-6; 11 positions match TRBD1. CDR1 is LNHDA and CDR2 is SQIVND in the germline V gene (reference sequence). The CDR3 has 14 residues. V gave up 10 bases and J gave up 7 bases; unmatched junction bases: 6. CDR3 amino acids: CATSGTGGNSPLHF. CDR3 sequence (DNA): TGTGCCACCTCCGGGACAGGGGGGAATTCACCCCTCCACTTT.

The chain is built from TRBV5-1 and TRBJ2-3; D is perhaps TRBD2 (5 bases). The CDR3 contains 14 residues. Germline assignment: CDR1 SGHRS and CDR2 YFSETQ. V was clipped by 4 bases and J by 2 bases, with 11 bases between them. The CDR3 nucleotides read TGCGCCAGCAGCCCATGGACTGTCACAGATACGCAGTATTTT. Its protein product is CASSPWTVTDTQYF.

This clonotype was counted between two and nine times. The chain joins TRBV5-1 to TRBJ2-2; D may be TRBD2 (5 bases). The CDR3 consists of 14 residues. From germline, CDR1 is SGHRS and CDR2 YFSETQ. Trimming removed 4 bases at V and 5 bases at J, with 12 bases between. CDR3 amino acids: CASSRPGETGELFF. For the CDR3, the DNA is TGCGCCAGCAGCCGGCCCGGGGAAACCGGGGAGCTGTTTTTT.

The chain links TRBV20-1 to TRBJ2-1, with 10 bases identical to TRBD2. Germline assignment: CDR1 DFQATT and CDR2 SNEGSKA (reference sequence). After removal of 6 bases from V and 8 bases from J, the junction contained 16 bases not matched to a gene. CDR3 length: 16 amino acids. CDR3 bases: TGCAGTGCCCGAGACCCCTCTAGCGGGAGTCCTGATGAGCAGTTCTTC. Its translation: CSARDPSSGSPDEQFF.

The table lists this clonotype with a count of one. The chain is built from TRBV6-5 and TRBJ1-1, with 10 positions matching TRBD1. The CDR3 is 16 residues long. V shed 0 bases and J 6 bases; nucleotides not matched to a gene: 7. In germline, CDR1 is MNHEY, CDR2 SVGAGI. The CDR3 reads CASSYSPGQGMSEAFF. CDR3 DNA: TGTGCCAGCAGTTACTCTCCGGGACAGGGGATGTCTGAAGCTTTCTTT.

This clonotype was picked up one time. The chain combines TRBV7-3 with TRBJ1-1; D is uncertain. CDR3 length: 14 residues. Trimming shortened V by 3 bases and J by 0 bases, and 8 bases separated the two germline ends. Germline CDR1 SGHTA, CDR2 FQGTGA. DNA of the CDR3: TGTGCCAGCAGCTTTTCGGGCATGAACACTGAAGCTTTCTTT. Translating gives CASSFSGMNTEAFF.

The rearrangement links TRBV6-1 to TRBJ2-1; TRBD2 aligns across 12 bases. This CDR3 has 15 amino acids. The junction had 9 bases not matched to a gene; V was cut back by 7 bases and J by 8 bases. CDR1 is MNHNS, CDR2 SASEGT, per germline. The CDR3 bases are TGTGCCAGCAATGGAATGCTAGCGGGAGGGGATGAGCAGTTCTTC. Protein: CASNGMLAGGDEQFF.

This clonotype was counted between two and nine times. The rearrangement links TRBV5-1 to TRBJ2-3, with 13 bases lining up with TRBD2. V was pared by 5 bases and J by 4 bases, with 4 bases of the junction left unmatched. CDR3 length: 15 amino acids. Per germline, CDR1 SGHRS and CDR2 YFSETQ. This CDR3 reads CASRSGLAGADTQYF. The CDR3 DNA sequence: TGCGCCAGCAGGTCCGGACTAGCGGGAGCAGATACGCAGTATTTT. Filled out from reference TRBV5-1 and TRBJ2-3, the complete variable domain reads KAGVTQTPRYLIKTRGQQVTLSCSPISGHRSVSWYQQTPGQGLQFLFEYFSETQRNKGNFPGRFSGRQFSNSRSEMNVSTLELGDSALYLCASRSGLAGADTQYFGPGTRLTVL.

This clonotype turned up a few times. This chain connects TRBV5-1 to TRBJ2-7; D is possibly TRBD2 (5 bases). The end of the DNA aligns better with TRBJ2-1, so the J call may be wrong. The CDR3 consists of 15 residues. The germline gives CDR1 SGHRS, CDR2 YFSETQ. CDR3 region: CASQLGRGPYNEQFF. The CDR3 DNA is TGCGCCAGTCAGCTGGGGAGAGGCCCTTACAATGAGCAGTTCTTC.